This is a list of T cell receptor beta chains from one sample in a study of shared clonotypes between healthy human individuals. This table comes from immunoSEQ multiplex PCR, and its TCRdb copy is limited to in-frame clones, with some not included. This sample has over 750,000 clones; roughly 96% occur once, and the top ten carry 0.2% to 0.25%. The source material was naive CD8+ T cells sorted from blood. These receptor sequences come from a man aged 25 to 40 in good health. CDR3s include the opening cysteine and the closing phenylalanine or tryptophan. Each record gives: D gene, clone size, V gene, J gene, CDR3 protein, CDR3 DNA. A D gene is named only where the DNA matches it firmly. Expanded clones get a size class; other rows say once, few or many, or leave the size out.

TRBD1	-	TRBV30	TRBJ1-5	CAYAVDRGRWSNQPQHF	TGTGCCTACGCCGTTGACAGGGGAAGATGGAGCAATCAGCCCCAGCATTTT
-	-	TRBV29-1	TRBJ2-7	CSVAPADSYEQYF	TGCAGCGTTGCGCCAGCGGACTCCTACGAGCAGTACTTC
TRBD1	-	TRBV19	TRBJ1-1	CASSASDRGTEAFF	TGTGCCAGTAGTGCCTCGGACAGGGGAACTGAAGCTTTCTTT
-	-	TRBV27	TRBJ2-3	CASSSLAASTDTQYF	TGTGCCAGCAGTTCGTTAGCGGCTAGCACAGATACGCAGTATTTT
TRBD1	-	TRBV2	TRBJ2-7	CASSPLGQVEQYF	TGTGCCAGCAGTCCCCTGGGACAGGTCGAGCAGTACTTC
-	-	TRBV7-6	TRBJ2-2	CASSYIIFGSNTGELFF	TGTGCCAGCAGCTACATCATCTTCGGGAGTAACACCGGGGAGCTGTTTTTT
TRBD1	-	TRBV28	TRBJ2-5	CASTRYRGQETQYF	TGTGCCAGCACAAGGTACAGGGGCCAAGAGACCCAGTACTTC
-	-	TRBV27	TRBJ2-5	CASSLWGSQETQYF	TGTGCCAGCAGTTTATGGGGCAGTCAAGAGACCCAGTACTTC
TRBD1	-	TRBV2	TRBJ2-1	CASRGVRGNEQFF	TGTGCCAGCAGGGGCGTCAGGGGGAATGAGCAGTTCTTC
-	-	TRBV2	TRBJ1-3	CASSATKTEGNTIYF	TGTGCCAGCAGTGCCACGAAAACGGAGGGAAACACCATATATTTT
TRBD1	-	TRBV6-1	TRBJ1-3	CASSEFRGRTGDSGNTIYF	TGTGCCAGCAGTGAATTCCGTGGTAGGACAGGCGACTCTGGAAACACCATATATTTT
-	-	TRBV7-8	TRBJ2-1	CASSFNGNSYNEQFF	TGTGCCAGCAGCTTCAACGGGAACTCCTACAATGAGCAGTTCTTC
TRBD1	-	TRBV7-2	TRBJ2-5	CASSLVFRGQETQYF	TGTGCCAGCAGCTTAGTTTTCAGGGGGCAAGAGACCCAGTACTTC
-	-	TRBV6-5	TRBJ2-7	CARRIFYEQYF	TGTGCCAGGCGGATCTTTTACGAGCAGTACTTC
-	-	TRBV6-4	TRBJ2-3	CASSDSNTDTQYF	TGTGCCAGCAGTGACTCAAACACAGATACGCAGTATTTT
-	-	TRBV28	TRBJ2-3	CASRPLGSTDTQYF	TGTGCCAGCAGGCCCCTAGGTAGCACAGATACGCAGTATTTT
-	once	TRBV10-1	TRBJ2-2	CASSETLGGELFF	TGCGCCAGCAGTGAGACCCTGGGCGGGGAGCTGTTTTTT
-	-	TRBV25-1	TRBJ2-1	CASSGLEQFF	TGTGCCAGCAGTGGTTTGGAGCAGTTCTTC
TRBD1	once	TRBV2	TRBJ1-2	CASSETPTGGGYGYTF	TGTGCCAGCAGTGAAACGCCAACAGGGGGCGGCTATGGCTACACCTTC
TRBD1	-	TRBV5-1	TRBJ2-3	CASSNPGQGADTQYF	TGCGCCAGCAGCAATCCGGGACAGGGGGCAGATACGCAGTATTTT
TRBD2	-	TRBV2	TRBJ2-2	CASTPSGGTGELFF	TGTGCCAGCACTCCTAGCGGAGGCACCGGGGAGCTGTTTTTT
TRBD1	-	TRBV28	TRBJ2-7	CASSTDRVHEQYF	TGTGCCAGCAGCACGGACAGGGTTCACGAGCAGTACTTC
TRBD1	once	TRBV4-1	TRBJ1-1	CASSQSGQLSWNTEAFF	TGCGCCAGCAGCCAATCGGGACAGTTGAGCTGGAACACTGAAGCTTTCTTT
-	-	TRBV6-5	TRBJ2-5	CASKRTAQETQYF	TGTGCCAGCAAGAGGACAGCCCAAGAGACCCAGTACTTC
-	-	TRBV6-5	TRBJ2-7	CASSSSVDEQYF	TGTGCCAGCAGTTCTTCAGTGGACGAGCAGTACTTC
-	-	TRBV27	TRBJ2-1	CASAGLRNEQFF	TGTGCCAGCGCAGGTCTAAGGAATGAGCAGTTCTTC
-	-	TRBV28	TRBJ2-7	CASSSSTIPRPYEQYF	TGTGCCAGCAGTTCCTCGACTATCCCGCGCCCCTACGAGCAGTACTTC
TRBD1	-	TRBV30	TRBJ2-2	CAWNPGQGSTGELFF	TGTGCCTGGAACCCGGGACAGGGATCCACCGGGGAGCTGTTTTTT
TRBD1	-	TRBV5-1	TRBJ1-2	CASIQGDRENIGDYGYTF	TGCGCCAGCATACAGGGGGACAGGGAAAATATAGGGGACTATGGCTACACCTTC
TRBD2	once	TRBV7-6	TRBJ2-1	CASSSSSGGRAYNEQFF	TGTGCCAGCAGCTCCTCCTCGGGCGGGAGGGCCTACAATGAGCAGTTCTTC
-	-	TRBV5-3	TRBJ1-1	CARSSTGRWGTEAFF	TGTGCCAGAAGCTCTACAGGGAGGTGGGGGACTGAAGCTTTCTTT
-	-	TRBV7-8	TRBJ2-2	CASSLFRGGELFF	TGTGCCAGCAGCTTATTTAGGGGTGGGGAGCTGTTTTTT
-	-	TRBV27	TRBJ1-5	CASSLVTGYQPQHF	TGTGCCAGCAGTTTGGTTACAGGGTATCAGCCCCAGCATTTT
-	once	TRBV7-9	TRBJ1-4	CASSSGRYPNEKLFF	TGTGCCAGCAGCTCGGGGCGGTATCCTAATGAAAAACTGTTTTTT
-	-	TRBV27	TRBJ2-7	CASSLSPAYEQYF	TGTGCCAGCAGTTTATCCCCCGCCTACGAGCAGTACTTC
-	-	TRBV6-5	TRBJ2-7	CASSHLGEQGDEQYF	TGTGCCAGCAGCCACCTGGGGGAACAGGGTGACGAGCAGTACTTC
-	-	TRBV5-1	TRBJ1-1	CASSLGDLWNTEAFF	TGCGCCAGCAGTCTCGGAGATCTTTGGAACACTGAAGCTTTCTTT
-	-	TRBV21-1	TRBJ2-7	CASSRHYEQYF	TGTGCCAGCAGCAGACACTACGAGCAGTACTTC
-	-	TRBV11-2	TRBJ2-3	CASSLVAGSSTDTQYF	TGTGCCAGCAGCTTAGTGGCAGGATCTAGCACAGATACGCAGTATTTT
-	-	TRBV19	TRBJ2-1	CASGPGLNNEQFF	TGTGCCAGCGGACCGGGACTTAACAATGAGCAGTTCTTC
TRBD2	once	TRBV19	TRBJ2-2	CASRTRTSGSLGELFF	TGTGCCAGCAGGACTAGGACTAGCGGGAGCCTCGGGGAGCTGTTTTTT